These T cell receptor beta chains were read from a single sample in a study of T cell responses to AZD1222 COVID-19 vaccine. Data came from immunoSEQ multiplex PCR; TCRdb stores just in-frame clones and leaves some out. Seen here are 150,000 to 200,000 clones, around 90% observed once, and the top ten hold less than 4.5%. The sequences come from peripheral blood, collected on day 0 of MenACWY control vaccination. The receptors were gathered from an adult in good health. CDR3s include the opening cysteine and the closing phenylalanine or tryptophan. D genes are given only for firm matches. The listing skips clone size in some rows; elsewhere it reads once, few, many or a size class.

d_gene: NA
v_gene: TRBV10-2
j_gene: TRBJ2-2
abundance: NA
CDR3nt: TGCGCCAGCAGTGTTGGGGGAGCCACCGGGGAGCTGTTTTTT
CDR3aa: CASSVGGATGELFF

d_gene: TRBD2
v_gene: TRBV7-9
j_gene: TRBJ2-1
abundance: NA
CDR3nt: TGTGCCAGCAGCTTAGTTTTGAGCGGGGGAGAGCAGTTCTTC
CDR3aa: CASSLVLSGGEQFF

d_gene: TRBD1
v_gene: TRBV11-2
j_gene: TRBJ1-1
abundance: NA
CDR3nt: TGTGCCAGCAGCTTCGGACAGGACCCGAACACTGAAGCTTTCTTT
CDR3aa: CASSFGQDPNTEAFF

d_gene: NA
v_gene: TRBV2
j_gene: TRBJ1-4
abundance: NA
CDR3nt: TGTGCCAGCATGCGGGAGACTAATGAAAAACTGTTTTTT
CDR3aa: CASMRETNEKLFF

d_gene: NA
v_gene: TRBV6-1
j_gene: TRBJ2-3
abundance: NA
CDR3nt: TGTGCCAGCAGTGAAGCGTTGATTGGGGATACGCAGTATTTT
CDR3aa: CASSEALIGDTQYF

d_gene: TRBD1
v_gene: TRBV7-6
j_gene: TRBJ2-2
abundance: NA
CDR3nt: TGTGCCAGCAGCTCCGGGACAGGGACGAACACCGGGGAGCTGTTTTTT
CDR3aa: CASSSGTGTNTGELFF

d_gene: TRBD1
v_gene: TRBV7-9
j_gene: TRBJ1-2
abundance: NA
CDR3nt: TGTGCCAGCAGCTTAGATGAGGGGACAGGGGTCCGCGGCTACACCTTC
CDR3aa: CASSLDEGTGVRGYTF

d_gene: NA
v_gene: TRBV28
j_gene: TRBJ1-5
abundance: once
CDR3nt: TGTGCCAGCAGTTCTAGGGGGGGCGCTGGAAATCAGCCCCAGCATTTT
CDR3aa: CASSSRGGAGNQPQHF

d_gene: NA
v_gene: TRBV18
j_gene: TRBJ1-6
abundance: once
CDR3nt: TGTGCCAGCTCATCCCTCCCCGGGTACTCACCCCTCCACTTT
CDR3aa: CASSSLPGYSPLHF

d_gene: NA
v_gene: TRBV5-5
j_gene: TRBJ1-2
abundance: once
CDR3nt: TGTGCCAGCAGCCTACAGGGCTCAGCTAACTATGGCTACACCTTC
CDR3aa: CASSLQGSANYGYTF

d_gene: TRBD2
v_gene: TRBV6-5
j_gene: TRBJ2-3
abundance: NA
CDR3nt: TGTGCCACCCAACTAGCGGGAGCGGGAGATACGCAGTATTTT
CDR3aa: CATQLAGAGDTQYF

d_gene: TRBD1
v_gene: TRBV7-9
j_gene: TRBJ2-7
abundance: NA
CDR3nt: TGTGCCAGCAGCTTAGTGGGACAGGGGCCCGAGCAGTACTTC
CDR3aa: CASSLVGQGPEQYF

d_gene: TRBD1
v_gene: TRBV5-1
j_gene: TRBJ2-7
abundance: once
CDR3nt: TGCGCCAGCAGCTTGGTGTTCAGGGGGCGGTACGAGCAGTACTTC
CDR3aa: CASSLVFRGRYEQYF

d_gene: TRBD1
v_gene: TRBV14
j_gene: TRBJ2-5
abundance: once
CDR3nt: TGTGCCAGCAGCCAGAACAGGGGCGGAGAGACCCAGTACTTC
CDR3aa: CASSQNRGGETQYF

d_gene: TRBD2
v_gene: TRBV3-1/TRBV3-2
j_gene: TRBJ2-1
abundance: NA
CDR3nt: TGTGCCAGCAGCCAAGGACTAGCGGGAGGTCCCTACAATGAGCAGTTCTTC
CDR3aa: CASSQGLAGGPYNEQFF

d_gene: NA
v_gene: TRBV19
j_gene: TRBJ1-1
abundance: NA
CDR3nt: TGTGCCAGCGCCCTCATGGGGGGCCTGAGAAACACTGAAGCTTTCTTT
CDR3aa: CASALMGGLRNTEAFF